This T cell receptor (beta chain) is drawn from a study of blood T cell repertoires in COVID-19. The germline V gene encodes CDR1 KGHDR and CDR2 SFDVKD. CDR3 length: 21 residues. Trimming removed 3 bases from V and 5 bases from J; junction bases left unmatched: 19. Produced via immunoSEQ multiplex PCR; TCRdb's table is partial and in-frame only. The data show under 350,000 clones, with around 85% seen just once and approximately 4% held by the top ten. The clonotype comes from a woman between 35 and 50 years old with acute COVID-19. J is TRBJ2-5 and V is TRBV24-1; 14 bases are a match to TRBD2. The sequenced sample consisted of PBMCs or T cells enriched from blood (not recorded which). The CDR3 loop is CATSDGQPGLAGVTREETQYF. The CDR3, as DNA: TGTGCCACCAGTGATGGCCAACCGGGACTAGCGGGGGTGACTCGGGAGGAGACCCAGTACTTC.